The 3 T cell receptor beta chains below all came from one sample that was sequenced in a study of CD8 T cells in ankylosing spondylitis. One entry per CDR3 protein, called by TCRdb with MiXCR from the 5' RACE reads. Here the sample spans roughly 120,000 distinct CDR3 sequences, roughly 15% being singletons. Sequencing was carried out using blood, either unsorted or a sorted T cell fraction (not recorded which). Receptor source: a female donor with ankylosing spondylitis or in good health (not recorded which).

This clonotype appeared many times. The chain combines TRBV12-3 or TRBV12-4 with TRBJ1-3; D is uncertain. The germline V and J ends were trimmed by 3 bases and 1 base, with 10 bases remaining between them. The length of the CDR3 is 15 residues. As DNA, the CDR3 is TGTGCCAGCAGTTTCCAACGCTTATCTGGAAACACCATATATTTT. It encodes CASSFQRLSGNTIYF.

This sequence joins TRBV29-1 and TRBJ2-7; D remains unclear. The CDR3 spans 14 residues. From germline, CDR1 is SQVTM and CDR2 ANQGSEA. Between the trimmed V and J ends, which lost 8 bases and 2 bases, there was a span of 19 bases. CDR3 amino acids: CSILGGSYPYEQYF. The CDR3 DNA sequence: TGCAGCATCCTAGGCGGCTCCTACCCCTACGAGCAGTACTTC.

About this clonotype itself: This sequence may be a read error, since a much larger clone differs from it by one base. The genes are TRBV21-1 and TRBJ2-1. TRBV21-1 is described as a pseudogene. The CDR3 consists of 17 residues. DNA for the CDR3: TGTGTCAGCAGCAAAGTTAGCCGCACAAGCTCCTACAATGAGCAGTTCTTC. It specifies CVSSKVSRTSSYNEQFF.